This T cell receptor beta chain was observed in a study of blood T cell repertoires in COVID-19. Across the study: Collection of acute and convalescent COVID-19 samples took place in the United States, Italy and Spain. PBMCs, B-cell-depleted T cells, or T cells were the source of the cDNA or gDNA that made up the material.

Original processing methods: Counts of nucleated cells, estimated from reference gene primer amplification, were obtained. Clones were sequenced by immunoSEQ multiplex PCR, and TCRdb holds only the in-frame ones, with some missing. The DNA was the basis for D and trimming; V, J and clone size are from that table. Here the sample spans approximately 160,000 clones, 80% to 90% being singletons. The ends were cut back, 3 bases at V and 5 bases at J, with 13 bases in the middle. Germline V CDR1 and CDR2: LNHNV, YYDKDF (reference sequence). The CDR3 runs 14 residues. The V and J genes are TRBV15 and TRBJ2-5, with D possibly TRBD1 on 5 matching bases. This TCR came from a woman aged 80 or over with acute or convalescent COVID-19. What was sequenced was peripheral blood. CDR3: CATSRDIPRETQYF. DNA for the CDR3: TGTGCCACCAGCAGGGACATCCCTCGGGAGACCCAGTACTTC.